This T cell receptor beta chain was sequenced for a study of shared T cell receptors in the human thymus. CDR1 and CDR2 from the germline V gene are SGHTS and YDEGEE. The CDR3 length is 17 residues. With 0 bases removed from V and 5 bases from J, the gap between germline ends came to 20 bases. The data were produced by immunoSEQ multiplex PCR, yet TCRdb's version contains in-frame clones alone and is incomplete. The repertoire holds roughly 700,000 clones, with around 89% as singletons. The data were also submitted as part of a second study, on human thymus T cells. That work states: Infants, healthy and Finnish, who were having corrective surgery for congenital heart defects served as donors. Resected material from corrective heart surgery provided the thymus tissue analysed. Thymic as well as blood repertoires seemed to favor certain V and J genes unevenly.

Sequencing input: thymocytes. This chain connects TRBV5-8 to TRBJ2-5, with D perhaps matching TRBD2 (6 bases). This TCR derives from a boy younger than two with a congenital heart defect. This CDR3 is CASSLASVRPGGETQYF. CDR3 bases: TGTGCCAGCAGCTTGGCATCCGTCAGGCCCGGAGGGGAGACCCAGTACTTC.